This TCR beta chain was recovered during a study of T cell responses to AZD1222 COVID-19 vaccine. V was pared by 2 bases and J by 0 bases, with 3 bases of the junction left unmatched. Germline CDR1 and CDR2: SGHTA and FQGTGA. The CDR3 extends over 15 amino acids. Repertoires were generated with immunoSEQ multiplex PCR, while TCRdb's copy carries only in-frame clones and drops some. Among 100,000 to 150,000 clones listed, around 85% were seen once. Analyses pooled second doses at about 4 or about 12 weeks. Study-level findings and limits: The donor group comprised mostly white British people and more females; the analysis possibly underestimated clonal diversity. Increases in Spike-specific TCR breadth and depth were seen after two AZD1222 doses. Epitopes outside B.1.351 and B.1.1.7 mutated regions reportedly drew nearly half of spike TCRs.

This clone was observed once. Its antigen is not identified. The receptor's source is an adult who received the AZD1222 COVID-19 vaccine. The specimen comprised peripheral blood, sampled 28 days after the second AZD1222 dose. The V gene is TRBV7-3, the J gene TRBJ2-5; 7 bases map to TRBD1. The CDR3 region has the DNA TGTGCCAGCAGCTTATGGGACAGCGACCAAGAGACCCAGTACTTC. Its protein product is CASSLWDSDQETQYF.